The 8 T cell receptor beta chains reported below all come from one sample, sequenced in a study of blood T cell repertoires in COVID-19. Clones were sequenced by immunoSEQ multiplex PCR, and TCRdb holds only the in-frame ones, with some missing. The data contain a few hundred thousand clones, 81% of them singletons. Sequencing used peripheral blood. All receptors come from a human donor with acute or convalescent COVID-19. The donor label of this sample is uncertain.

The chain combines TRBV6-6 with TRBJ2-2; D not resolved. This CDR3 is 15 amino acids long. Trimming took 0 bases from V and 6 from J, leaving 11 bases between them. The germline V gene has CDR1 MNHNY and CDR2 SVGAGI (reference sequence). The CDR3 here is CASSYSERRSGELFF. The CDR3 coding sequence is TGTGCCAGCAGTTACTCTGAGAGGCGGTCCGGGGAGCTGTTTTTT.

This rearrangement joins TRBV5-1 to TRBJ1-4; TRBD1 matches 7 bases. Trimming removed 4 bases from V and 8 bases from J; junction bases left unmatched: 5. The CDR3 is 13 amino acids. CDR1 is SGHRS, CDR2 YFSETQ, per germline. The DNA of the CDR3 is TGCGCCAGCAGCGGGACAGTCGGAGAAAAACTGTTTTTT. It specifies CASSGTVGEKLFF.

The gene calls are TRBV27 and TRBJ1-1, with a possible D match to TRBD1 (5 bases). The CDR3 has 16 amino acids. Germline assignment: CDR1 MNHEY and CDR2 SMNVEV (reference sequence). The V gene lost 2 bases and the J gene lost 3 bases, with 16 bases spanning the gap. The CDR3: CASSLRQSTPDTEAFF. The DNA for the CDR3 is TGTGCCAGCAGTTTACGACAGTCGACTCCGGACACTGAAGCTTTCTTT.

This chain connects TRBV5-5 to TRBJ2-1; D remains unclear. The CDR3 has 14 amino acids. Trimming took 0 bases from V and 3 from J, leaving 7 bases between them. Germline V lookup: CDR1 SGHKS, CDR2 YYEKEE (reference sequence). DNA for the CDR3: TGTGCCAGCAGCTTGGCGAACAGCTACAATGAGCAGTTCTTC. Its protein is CASSLANSYNEQFF.

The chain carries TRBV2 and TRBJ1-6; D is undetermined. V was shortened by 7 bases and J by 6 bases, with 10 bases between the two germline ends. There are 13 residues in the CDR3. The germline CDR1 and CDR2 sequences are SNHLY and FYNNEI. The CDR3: CASKANPNSPLHF. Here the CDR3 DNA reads TGTGCCAGCAAAGCTAACCCTAATTCACCCCTCCACTTT.

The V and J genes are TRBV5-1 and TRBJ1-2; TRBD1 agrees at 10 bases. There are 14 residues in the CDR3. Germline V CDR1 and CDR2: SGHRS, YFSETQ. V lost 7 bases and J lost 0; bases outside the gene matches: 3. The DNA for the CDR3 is TGCGCCAGCGGGACAGGGGACCCTAACTATGGCTACACCTTC. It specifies CASGTGDPNYGYTF.

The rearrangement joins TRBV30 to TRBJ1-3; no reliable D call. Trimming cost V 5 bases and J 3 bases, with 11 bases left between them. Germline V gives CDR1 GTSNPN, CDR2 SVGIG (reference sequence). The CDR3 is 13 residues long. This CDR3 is CAWGLADGNTIYF. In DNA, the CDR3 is TGTGCCTGGGGACTGGCGGATGGAAACACCATATATTTT.

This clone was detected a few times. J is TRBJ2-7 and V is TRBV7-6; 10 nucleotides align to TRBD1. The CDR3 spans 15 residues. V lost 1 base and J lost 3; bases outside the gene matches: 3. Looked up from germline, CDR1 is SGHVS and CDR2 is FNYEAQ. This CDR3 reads CASSLVGTGVYEQYF. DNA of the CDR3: TGTGCCAGCAGCTTAGTGGGGACAGGGGTCTACGAGCAGTACTTC.